These 2 T cell receptor beta chains originate from one sample sequenced in a study of blood T cell repertoires in COVID-19. The table came from immunoSEQ multiplex PCR; TCRdb's copy has only in-frame clones and leaves some out. The sample records about 63,000 clones, around 88% being singletons. Sequenced sample: peripheral blood. The source is a woman of 80 years or more with acute or convalescent COVID-19.

This clone was seen a single time. This sequence joins TRBV5-1 and TRBJ2-3; 12 bases line up with TRBD2. Trimming took 4 bases from V and 0 from J; bases not matched to a gene: 9. Germline CDR1 is SGHRS and CDR2 is YFSETQ. CDR3 length: 18 residues. CDR3 nucleotide sequence: TGCGCCAGCAGCGAAACTAGCGGGGGGTACTCTAGCACAGATACGCAGTATTTT. This gives the protein CASSETSGGYSSTDTQYF.

The V call is TRBV7-9, the J call TRBJ2-7; D is perhaps TRBD1 (7 bases). Germline CDR1 reads SEHNR; CDR2 reads FQNEAQ (reference sequence). This CDR3 has 14 residues. Trimming pared 1 base from V and 7 bases from J, leaving 14 bases between. The CDR3: CASSLVEGAGEQYF. CDR3 nucleotides: TGTGCCAGCAGCTTAGTGGAGGGGGCAGGGGAGCAGTACTTC.